This T cell receptor beta chain is drawn from a study of T cell responses to AZD1222 COVID-19 vaccine. Germline V gives CDR1 KGHSH, CDR2 LQKENI. This CDR3 has 14 residues. The V gene lost 0 bases and the J gene lost 4 bases, with 10 bases spanning the gap. The table came from immunoSEQ multiplex PCR; TCRdb's copy has only in-frame clones and leaves some out. The sample lists approximately 74,000 clones, around four fifths occurring once. Investigators merged groups given second doses at roughly 4 or roughly 12 weeks. As for this clone: What it binds is unknown.

General study results and limits: Only after the peak T cell response were repertoires sampled. In a largely white British group with more females than males, clonal diversity was possibly underestimated. Among AZD1222 vaccinees, only five to seven were seropositive at baseline.

This chain connects TRBV18 to TRBJ2-7; D could derive from TRBD1 or TRBD2 (5 bases each). The receptor comes from an adult who received the AZD1222 COVID-19 vaccine. The sequenced sample was peripheral blood, obtained 28 days after the second AZD1222 dose. The CDR3: CASSPPGQRYEQYF. Written as DNA, the CDR3 is TGTGCCAGCTCACCACCGGGGCAGCGGTACGAGCAGTACTTC.